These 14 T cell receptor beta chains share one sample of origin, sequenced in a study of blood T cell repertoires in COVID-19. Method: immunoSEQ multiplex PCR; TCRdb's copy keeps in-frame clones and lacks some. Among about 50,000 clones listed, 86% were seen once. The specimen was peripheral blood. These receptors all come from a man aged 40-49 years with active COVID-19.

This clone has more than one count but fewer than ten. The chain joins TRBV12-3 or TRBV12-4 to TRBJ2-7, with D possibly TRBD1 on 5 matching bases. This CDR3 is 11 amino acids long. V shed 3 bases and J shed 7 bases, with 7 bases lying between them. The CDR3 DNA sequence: TGTGCCAGCAGTTTGGGGCCAGAGCAGTACTTC. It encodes CASSLGPEQYF.

CDR3 amino acids: CAWSRSRVKPSYEQYF. The CDR3 coding sequence is TGTGCCTGGAGTCGAAGCAGGGTCAAGCCCTCCTACGAGCAGTACTTC. This chain joins TRBV30 and TRBJ2-7; D is perhaps TRBD1 (5 bases). Deletions cut 2 bases from V and 0 bases from J, with 17 bases between. The CDR3 loop spans 16 amino acids. Germline CDR1 reads GTSNPN; CDR2 reads SVGIG (reference sequence).

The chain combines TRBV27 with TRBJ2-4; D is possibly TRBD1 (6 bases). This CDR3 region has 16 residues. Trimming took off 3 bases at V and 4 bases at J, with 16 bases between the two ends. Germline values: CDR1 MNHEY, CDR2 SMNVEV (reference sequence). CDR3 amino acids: CASSLISGTSKNIQYF. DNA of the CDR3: TGTGCCAGCAGTTTGATCTCCGGGACATCGAAAAACATTCAGTACTTC.

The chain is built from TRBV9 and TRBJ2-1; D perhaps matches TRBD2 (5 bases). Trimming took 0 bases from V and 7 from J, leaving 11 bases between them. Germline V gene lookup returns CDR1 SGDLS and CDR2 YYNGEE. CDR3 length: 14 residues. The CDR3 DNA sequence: TGTGCCAGCAGCGTAGACCGGGGTTGGAATGAGCAGTTCTTC. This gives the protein CASSVDRGWNEQFF. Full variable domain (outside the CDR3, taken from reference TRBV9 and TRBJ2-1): DSGVTQTPKHLITATGQRVTLRCSPRSGDLSVYWYQQSLDQGLQFLIQYYNGEERAKGNILERFSAQQFPDLHSELNLSSLELGDSALYFCASSVDRGWNEQFFGPGTRLTVL.

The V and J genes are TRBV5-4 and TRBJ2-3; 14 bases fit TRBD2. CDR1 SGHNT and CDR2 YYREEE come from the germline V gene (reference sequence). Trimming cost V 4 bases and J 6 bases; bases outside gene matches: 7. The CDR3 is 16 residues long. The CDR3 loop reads CASSLGLAGVGDTQYF. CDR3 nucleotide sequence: TGTGCCAGCAGCCTGGGACTAGCGGGAGTTGGGGATACGCAGTATTTT.

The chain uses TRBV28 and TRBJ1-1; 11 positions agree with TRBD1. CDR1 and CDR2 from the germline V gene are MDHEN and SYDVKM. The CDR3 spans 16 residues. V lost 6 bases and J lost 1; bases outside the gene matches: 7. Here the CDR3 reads CASRPRGQGANTEAFF. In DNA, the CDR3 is TGTGCCAGCAGACCCCGCGGACAGGGGGCGAACACTGAAGCTTTCTTT.

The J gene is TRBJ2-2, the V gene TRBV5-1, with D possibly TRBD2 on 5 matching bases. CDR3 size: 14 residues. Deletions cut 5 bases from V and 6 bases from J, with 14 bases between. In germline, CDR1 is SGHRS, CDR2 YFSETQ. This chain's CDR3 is CASRSSPGSGELFF. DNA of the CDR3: TGCGCCAGCAGGTCTAGCCCTGGGTCCGGGGAGCTGTTTTTT.

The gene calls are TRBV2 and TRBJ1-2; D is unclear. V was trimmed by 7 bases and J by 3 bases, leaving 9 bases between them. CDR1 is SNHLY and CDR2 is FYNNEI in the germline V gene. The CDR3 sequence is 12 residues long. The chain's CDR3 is CASKLEHYGYTF. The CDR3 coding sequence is TGTGCCAGCAAGTTAGAACACTATGGCTACACCTTC.

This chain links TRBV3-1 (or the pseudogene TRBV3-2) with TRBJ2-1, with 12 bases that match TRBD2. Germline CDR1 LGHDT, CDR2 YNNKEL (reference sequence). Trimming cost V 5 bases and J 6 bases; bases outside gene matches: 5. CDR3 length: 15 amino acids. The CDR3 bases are TGTGCCAGCAGCTGGGGACTAGCGGGTATCAATGAGCAGTTCTTC. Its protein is CASSWGLAGINEQFF.

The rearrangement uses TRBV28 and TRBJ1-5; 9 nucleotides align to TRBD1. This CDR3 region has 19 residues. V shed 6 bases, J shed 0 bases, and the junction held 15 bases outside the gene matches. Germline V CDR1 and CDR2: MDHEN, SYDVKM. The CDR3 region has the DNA TGTGCCAGCAGACATCCCCGGGACAGGGTATTTTATAGCAATCAGCCCCAGCATTTT. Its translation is CASRHPRDRVFYSNQPQHF. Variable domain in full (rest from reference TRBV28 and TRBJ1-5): DVKVTQSSRYLVKRTGEKVFLECVQDMDHENMFWYRQDPGLGLRLIYFSYDVKMKEKGDIPEGYSVSREKKERFSLILESASTNQTSMYLCASRHPRDRVFYSNQPQHFGDGTRLSIL.

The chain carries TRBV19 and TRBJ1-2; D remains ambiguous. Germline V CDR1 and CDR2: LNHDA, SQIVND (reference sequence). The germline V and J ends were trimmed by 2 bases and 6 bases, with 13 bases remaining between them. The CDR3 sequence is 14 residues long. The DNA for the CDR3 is TGTGCCAGTAGTATATTCGGCACCGCGGATGGCTACACCTTC. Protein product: CASSIFGTADGYTF.

The CDR3 DNA follows: TGTGCCAGCAGCACTAACTGGGATACGCAGTATTTT. Translated: CASSTNWDTQYF. The chain has TRBV9 and TRBJ2-3, with D unresolved. The germline V gene has CDR1 SGDLS and CDR2 YYNGEE. V lost 4 bases to trimming and J lost 6 bases, with 9 bases between them. This CDR3 region has 12 residues.

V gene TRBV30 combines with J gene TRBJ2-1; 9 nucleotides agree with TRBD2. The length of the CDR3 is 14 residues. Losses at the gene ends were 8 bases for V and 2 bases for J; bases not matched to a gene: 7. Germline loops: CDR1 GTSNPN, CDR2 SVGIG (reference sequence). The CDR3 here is CARGREGPYNEQFF. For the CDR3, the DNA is TGTGCCCGGGGGCGGGAGGGGCCCTACAATGAGCAGTTCTTC. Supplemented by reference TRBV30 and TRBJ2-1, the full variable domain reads SQTIHQWPATLVQPVGSPLSLECTVEGTSNPNLYWYRQAAGRGLQLLFYSVGIGQISSEVPQNLSASRPQDRQFILSSKKLLLSDSGFYLCARGREGPYNEQFFGPGTRLTVL.

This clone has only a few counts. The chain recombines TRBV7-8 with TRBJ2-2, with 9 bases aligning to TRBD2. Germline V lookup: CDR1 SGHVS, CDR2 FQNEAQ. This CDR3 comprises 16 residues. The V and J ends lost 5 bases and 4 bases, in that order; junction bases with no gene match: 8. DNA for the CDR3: TGTGCCAGCAGCCCACCGGGACTAGCCACCACCGGGGAGCTGTTTTTT. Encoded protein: CASSPPGLATTGELFF.